The present T cell receptor (beta chain) was sequenced within a study of vaccination and CD4 T cells after COVID-19. Study context: Median time from second vaccine dose to sampling was about 77 days (14 to 241).

At the Johns Hopkins FTIC core, DNA taken from cultured CD4+ T cells was sequenced by way of the Oncomine TCR Beta short-read assay. TCRdb reprocessed the PCR reads with MiXCR, giving one entry per CDR3 protein. The sample holds 20,000 to 25,000 distinct CDR3 sequences; less than 50% are singletons and the top ten take 5%. The CDR3 is 11 amino acids. V gave up 7 bases and J gave up 6 bases, with 9 bases separating them. The germline V gene encodes CDR1 ENHRY and CDR2 SYGVKD. Stated treatment: approximately nine-day PBMC culture with coronavirus spike peptide pools or control peptides (ViraFEST assay). Notes on this clonotype: Its antigen is currently unknown.

The specimen comprised CD4+ T cells from blood, cultured in vitro, sampled before SARS-CoV-2 vaccination. The chain is built from TRBV10-3 and TRBJ1-2; D is unclear. The receptor's source is a human donor who had recovered from COVID-19. The CDR3 DNA reads TGTGCCATCAATTCCGGGAATGGCTACACCTTC. Translating gives CAINSGNGYTF.